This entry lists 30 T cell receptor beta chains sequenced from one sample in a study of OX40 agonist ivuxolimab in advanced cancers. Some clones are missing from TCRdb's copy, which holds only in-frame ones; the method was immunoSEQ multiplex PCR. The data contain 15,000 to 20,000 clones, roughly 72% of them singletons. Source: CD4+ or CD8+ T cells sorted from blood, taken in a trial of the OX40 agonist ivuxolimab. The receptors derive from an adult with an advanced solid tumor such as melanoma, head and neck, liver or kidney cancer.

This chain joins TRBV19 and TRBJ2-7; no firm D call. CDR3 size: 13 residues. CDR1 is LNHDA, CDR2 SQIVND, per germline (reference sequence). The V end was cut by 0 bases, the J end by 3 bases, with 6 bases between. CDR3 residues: CASSIEASYEQYF. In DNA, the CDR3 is TGTGCCAGTAGTATAGAGGCCAGCTACGAGCAGTACTTC.

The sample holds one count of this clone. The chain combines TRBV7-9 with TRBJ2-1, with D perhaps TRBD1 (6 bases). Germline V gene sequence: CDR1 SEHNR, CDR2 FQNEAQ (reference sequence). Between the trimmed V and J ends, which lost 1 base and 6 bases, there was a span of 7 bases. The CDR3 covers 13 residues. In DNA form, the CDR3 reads TGTGCCAGCAGCTTAGGGGGGCTCAATGAGCAGTTCTTC. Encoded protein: CASSLGGLNEQFF.

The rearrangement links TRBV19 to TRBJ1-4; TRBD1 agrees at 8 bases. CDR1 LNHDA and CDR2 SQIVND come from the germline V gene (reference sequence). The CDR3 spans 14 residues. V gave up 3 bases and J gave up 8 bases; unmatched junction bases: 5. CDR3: CASSMVSGGEKLFF. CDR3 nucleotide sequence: TGTGCCAGTAGTATGGTTTCAGGGGGCGAAAAACTGTTTTTT.

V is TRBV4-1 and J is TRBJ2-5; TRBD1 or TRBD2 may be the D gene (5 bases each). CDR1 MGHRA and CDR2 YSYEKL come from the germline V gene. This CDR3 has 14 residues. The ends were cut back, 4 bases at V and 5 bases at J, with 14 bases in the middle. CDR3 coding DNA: TGCGCCAGCAGCCTGGGTGAGGGGCCGGAGACCCAGTACTTC. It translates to CASSLGEGPETQYF.

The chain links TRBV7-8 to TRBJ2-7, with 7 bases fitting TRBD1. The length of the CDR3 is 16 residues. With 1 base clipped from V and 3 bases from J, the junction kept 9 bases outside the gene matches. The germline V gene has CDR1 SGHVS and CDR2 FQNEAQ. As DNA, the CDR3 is TGTGCCAGCAGCTTAGAATATGGACAGGATCGCTACGAGCAGTACTTC. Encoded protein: CASSLEYGQDRYEQYF. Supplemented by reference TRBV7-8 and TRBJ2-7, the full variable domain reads GAGVSQSPRYKVAKRGQDVALRCDPISGHVSLFWYQQALGQGPEFLTYFQNEAQLDKSGLPSDRFFAERPEGSVSTLKIQRTQQEDSAVYLCASSLEYGQDRYEQYFGPGTRLTVT.

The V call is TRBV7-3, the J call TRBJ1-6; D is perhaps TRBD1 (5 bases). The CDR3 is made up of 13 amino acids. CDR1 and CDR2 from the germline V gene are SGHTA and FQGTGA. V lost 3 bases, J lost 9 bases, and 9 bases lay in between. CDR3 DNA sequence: TGTGCCAGCAGCTTTTCAGGGTTTTCACCCCTCCACTTT. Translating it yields CASSFSGFSPLHF.

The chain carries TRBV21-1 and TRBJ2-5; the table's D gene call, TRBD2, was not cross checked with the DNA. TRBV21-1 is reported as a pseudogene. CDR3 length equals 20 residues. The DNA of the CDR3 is TGTGCCAGCAGCAAAGGGCCCAGGTTTTGGAGAAAGGACGGGAAAGAGACCCAGTACTTC. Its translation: CASSKGPRFWRKDGKETQYF.

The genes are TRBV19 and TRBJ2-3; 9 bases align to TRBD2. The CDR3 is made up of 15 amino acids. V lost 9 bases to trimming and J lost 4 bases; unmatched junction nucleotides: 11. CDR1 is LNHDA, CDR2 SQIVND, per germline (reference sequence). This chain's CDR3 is CASSGSGSWADTQYF. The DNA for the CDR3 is TGTGCCAGCTCGGGTAGCGGGAGCTGGGCAGATACGCAGTATTTT.

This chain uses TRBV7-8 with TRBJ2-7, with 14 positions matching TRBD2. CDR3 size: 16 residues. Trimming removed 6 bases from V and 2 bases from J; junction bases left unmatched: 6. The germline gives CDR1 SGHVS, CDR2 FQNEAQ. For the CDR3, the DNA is TGTGCCAGCAGTGGACTAGCGGGAGGACCGACCTACGAGCAGTACTTC. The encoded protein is CASSGLAGGPTYEQYF.

CDR3 in DNA: TGTGCCAGCAGCTCCGGCCTATTAACAGGGACAGCTAACTATGGCTACACCTTC. Translating gives CASSSGLLTGTANYGYTF. The J gene is TRBJ1-2, the V gene TRBV7-9, with TRBD1 matching over 7 bases. The CDR3 consists of 18 residues. CDR1 and CDR2 (germline): SEHNR, FQNEAQ (reference sequence). V trimming: 4 bases; J trimming: 0 bases; junction bases outside the gene matches: 14.

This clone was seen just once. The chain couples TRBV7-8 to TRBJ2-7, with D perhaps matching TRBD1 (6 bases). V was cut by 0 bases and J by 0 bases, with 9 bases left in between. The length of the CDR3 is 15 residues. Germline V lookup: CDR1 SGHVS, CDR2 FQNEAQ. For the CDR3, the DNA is TGTGCCAGCAGCTTAGCCAGGGGCCCCTCCTACGAGCAGTACTTC. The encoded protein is CASSLARGPSYEQYF.

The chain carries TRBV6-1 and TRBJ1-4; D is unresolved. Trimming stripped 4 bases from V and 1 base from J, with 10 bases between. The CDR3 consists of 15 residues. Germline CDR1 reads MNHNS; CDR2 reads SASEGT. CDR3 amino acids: CASSVYSGTNEKLFF. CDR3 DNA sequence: TGTGCCAGCAGTGTATATTCGGGAACTAATGAAAAACTGTTTTTT.

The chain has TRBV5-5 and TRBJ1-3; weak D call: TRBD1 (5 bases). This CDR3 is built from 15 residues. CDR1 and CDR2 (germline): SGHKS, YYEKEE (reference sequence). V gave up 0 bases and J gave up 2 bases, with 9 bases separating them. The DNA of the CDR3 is TGTGCCAGCAGCTTGGCAGGGAACACTGGAAACACCATATATTTT. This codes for CASSLAGNTGNTIYF. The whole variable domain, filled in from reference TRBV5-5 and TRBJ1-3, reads DAGVTQSPTHLIKTRGQQVTLRCSPISGHKSVSWYQQVLGQGPQFIFQYYEKEERGRGNFPDRFSARQFPNYSSELNVNALLLGDSALYLCASSLAGNTGNTIYFGEGSWLTVV.

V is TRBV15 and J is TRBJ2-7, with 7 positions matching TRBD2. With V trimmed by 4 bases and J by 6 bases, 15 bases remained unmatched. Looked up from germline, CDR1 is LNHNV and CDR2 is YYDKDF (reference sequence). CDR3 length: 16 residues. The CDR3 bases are TGTGCCACCAGCACTCCCCTTACGGGAGGAAATGTCGAGCAGTACTTC. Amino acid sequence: CATSTPLTGGNVEQYF.

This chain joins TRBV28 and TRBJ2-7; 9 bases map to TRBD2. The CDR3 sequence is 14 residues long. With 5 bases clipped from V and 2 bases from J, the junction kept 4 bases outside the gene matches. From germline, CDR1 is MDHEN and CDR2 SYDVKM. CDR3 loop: CASSLGLAAYEQYF. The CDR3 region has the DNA TGTGCCAGCAGTCTGGGACTAGCCGCCTACGAGCAGTACTTC.

DNA for the CDR3: TGCGCCAGCAGTGGGAGTCCCTACGAGCAGTACTTC. It encodes CASSGSPYEQYF. The chain couples TRBV10-2 to TRBJ2-7; D unclear. The CDR3 is made up of 12 amino acids. Germline loops: CDR1 WSHSY, CDR2 SAAADI. Trimming cost V 4 bases and J 2 bases, with 6 bases left between them.

CDR3 sequence (DNA): TGTGCCAGCAGCTCCCCGGACAGGCTAGGGGGCAATGAGCAGTTCTTC. Its translation: CASSSPDRLGGNEQFF. The chain employs TRBV7-9 and TRBJ2-1, with 7 bases identical to TRBD1. In germline, CDR1 is SEHNR, CDR2 FQNEAQ (reference sequence). The ends lost 4 bases at V and 6 bases at J; junction bases unmatched: 12. This CDR3 has 16 amino acids.

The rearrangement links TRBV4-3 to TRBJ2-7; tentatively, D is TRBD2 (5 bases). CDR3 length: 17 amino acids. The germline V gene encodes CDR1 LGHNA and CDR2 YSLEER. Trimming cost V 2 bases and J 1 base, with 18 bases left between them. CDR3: CASSQTHSGSVSYEQYF. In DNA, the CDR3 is TGCGCCAGCAGCCAAACGCACAGTGGGAGCGTTTCCTACGAGCAGTACTTC.

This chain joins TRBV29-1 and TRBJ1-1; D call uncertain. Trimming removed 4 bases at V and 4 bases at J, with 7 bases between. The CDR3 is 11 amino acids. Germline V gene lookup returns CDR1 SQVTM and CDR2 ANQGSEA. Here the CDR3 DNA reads TGCAGCGTTGTAGGTGGCACTGAAGCTTTCTTT. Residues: CSVVGGTEAFF.

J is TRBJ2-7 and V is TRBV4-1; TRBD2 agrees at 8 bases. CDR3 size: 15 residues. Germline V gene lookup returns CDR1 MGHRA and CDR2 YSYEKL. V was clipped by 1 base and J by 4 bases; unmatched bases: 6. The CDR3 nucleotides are TGCGCCAGCAGCCAAGGGATTAGCGGGGCATACGAGCAGTACTTC. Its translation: CASSQGISGAYEQYF.

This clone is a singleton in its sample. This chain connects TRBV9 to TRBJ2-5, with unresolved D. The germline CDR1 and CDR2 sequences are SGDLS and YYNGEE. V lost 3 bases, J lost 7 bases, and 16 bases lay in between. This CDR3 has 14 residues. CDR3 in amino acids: CASSGNSAQSTQYF. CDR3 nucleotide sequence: TGTGCCAGCAGCGGAAACAGCGCTCAGTCGACCCAGTACTTC.

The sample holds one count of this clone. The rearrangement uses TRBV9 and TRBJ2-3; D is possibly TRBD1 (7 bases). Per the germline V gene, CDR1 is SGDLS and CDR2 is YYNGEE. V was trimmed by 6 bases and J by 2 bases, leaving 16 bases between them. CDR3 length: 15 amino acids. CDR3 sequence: CASNVGGQPTDTQYF. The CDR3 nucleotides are TGTGCCAGCAACGTGGGGGGACAGCCCACAGATACGCAGTATTTT.

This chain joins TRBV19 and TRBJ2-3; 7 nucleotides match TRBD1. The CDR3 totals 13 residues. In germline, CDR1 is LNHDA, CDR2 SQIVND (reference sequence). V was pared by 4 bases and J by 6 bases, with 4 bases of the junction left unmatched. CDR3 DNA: TGTGCCAGTAGTACCCTACAGGGGGATACGCAGTATTTT. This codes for CASSTLQGDTQYF.

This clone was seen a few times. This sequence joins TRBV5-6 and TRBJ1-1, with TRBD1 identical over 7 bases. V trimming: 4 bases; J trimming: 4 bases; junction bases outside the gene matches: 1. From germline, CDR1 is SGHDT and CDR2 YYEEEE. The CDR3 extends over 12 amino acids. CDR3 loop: CASSPGGTEAFF. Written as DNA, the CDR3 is TGTGCCAGCAGCCCAGGGGGCACTGAAGCTTTCTTT.

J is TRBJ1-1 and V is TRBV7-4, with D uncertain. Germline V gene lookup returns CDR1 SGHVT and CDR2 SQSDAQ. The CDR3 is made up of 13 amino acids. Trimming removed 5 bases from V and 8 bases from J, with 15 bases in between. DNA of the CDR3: TGTGCCAGCAGCCCTTTTCCGGGAATAGAAGCTTTCTTT. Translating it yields CASSPFPGIEAFF. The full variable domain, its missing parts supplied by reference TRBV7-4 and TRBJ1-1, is GAGVSQSPRYKVAKRGRDVALRCDSISGHVTLYWYRQTLGQGSEVLTYSQSDAQRDKSGRPSGRFSAERPERSVSTLKIQRTEQGDSAVYLCASSPFPGIEAFFGQGTRLTVV.

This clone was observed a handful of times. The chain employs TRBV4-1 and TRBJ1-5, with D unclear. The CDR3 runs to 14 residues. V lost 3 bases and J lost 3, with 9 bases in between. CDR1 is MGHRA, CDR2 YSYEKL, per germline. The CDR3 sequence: CASSHESFNQPQHF. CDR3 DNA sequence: TGCGCCAGCAGCCATGAGTCGTTCAATCAGCCCCAGCATTTT.

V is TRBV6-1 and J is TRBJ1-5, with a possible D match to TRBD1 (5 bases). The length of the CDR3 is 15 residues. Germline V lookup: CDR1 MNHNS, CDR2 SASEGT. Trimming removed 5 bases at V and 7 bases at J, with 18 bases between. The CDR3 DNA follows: TGTGCCAGCAGTCTGTCGTTGAGGGGAGGGCAGCCCCAGCATTTT. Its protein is CASSLSLRGGQPQHF.

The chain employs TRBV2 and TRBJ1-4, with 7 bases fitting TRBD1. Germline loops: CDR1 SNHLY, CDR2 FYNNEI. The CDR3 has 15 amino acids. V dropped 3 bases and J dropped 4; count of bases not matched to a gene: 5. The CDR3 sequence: CASSEAGGINEKLFF. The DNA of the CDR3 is TGTGCCAGCAGTGAGGCAGGGGGAATTAATGAAAAACTGTTTTTT.

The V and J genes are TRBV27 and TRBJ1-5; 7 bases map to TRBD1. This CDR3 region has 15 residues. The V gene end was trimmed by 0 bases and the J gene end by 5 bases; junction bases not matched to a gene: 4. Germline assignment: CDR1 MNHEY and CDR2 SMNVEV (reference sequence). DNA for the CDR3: TGTGCCAGCAGTTTATCCGCCAGGGGGGATCAGCCCCAGCATTTT. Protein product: CASSLSARGDQPQHF.

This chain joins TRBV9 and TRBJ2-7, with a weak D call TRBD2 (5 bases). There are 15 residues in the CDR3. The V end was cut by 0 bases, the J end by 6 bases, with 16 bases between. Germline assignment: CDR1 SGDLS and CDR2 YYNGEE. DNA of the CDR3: TGTGCCAGCAGCGTAGATATATATACGGGGATCGAGCAGTACTTC. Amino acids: CASSVDIYTGIEQYF.